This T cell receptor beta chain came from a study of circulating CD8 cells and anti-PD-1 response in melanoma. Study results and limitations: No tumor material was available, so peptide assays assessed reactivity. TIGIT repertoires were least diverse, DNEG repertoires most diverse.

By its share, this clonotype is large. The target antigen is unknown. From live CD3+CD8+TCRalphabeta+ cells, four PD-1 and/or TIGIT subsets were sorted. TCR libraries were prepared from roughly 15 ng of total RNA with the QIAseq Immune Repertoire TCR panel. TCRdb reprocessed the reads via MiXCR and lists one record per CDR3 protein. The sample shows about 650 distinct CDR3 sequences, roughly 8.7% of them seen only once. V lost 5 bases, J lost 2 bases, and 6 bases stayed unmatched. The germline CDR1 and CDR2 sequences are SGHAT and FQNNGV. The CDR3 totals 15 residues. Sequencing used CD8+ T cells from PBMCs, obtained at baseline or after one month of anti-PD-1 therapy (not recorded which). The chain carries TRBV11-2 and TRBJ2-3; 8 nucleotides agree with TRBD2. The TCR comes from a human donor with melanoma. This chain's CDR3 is CASSLGGGHTDTQYF. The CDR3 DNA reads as TGTGCCAGCAGCCTCGGCGGGGGGCACACAGATACGCAGTATTTT.